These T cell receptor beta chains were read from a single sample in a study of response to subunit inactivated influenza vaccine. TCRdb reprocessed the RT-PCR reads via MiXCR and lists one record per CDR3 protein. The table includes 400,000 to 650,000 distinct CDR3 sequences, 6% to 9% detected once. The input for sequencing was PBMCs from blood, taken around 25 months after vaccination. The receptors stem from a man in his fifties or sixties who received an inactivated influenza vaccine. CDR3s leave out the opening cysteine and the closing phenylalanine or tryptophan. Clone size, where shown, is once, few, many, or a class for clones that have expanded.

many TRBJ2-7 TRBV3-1 ASSARQGPYEQY
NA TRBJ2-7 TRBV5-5 ASSLGALSSSYEQY
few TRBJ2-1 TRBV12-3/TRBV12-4 ASRAGNGDEQF
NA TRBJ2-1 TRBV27 ASNFRRDSYNEQF
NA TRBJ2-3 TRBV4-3 ASSPETQPSGVTDTQY
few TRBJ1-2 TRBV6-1 ASSESGTGRGYT
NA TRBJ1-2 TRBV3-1 ASSQRVAYGYT
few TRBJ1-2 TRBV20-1 SARDPGQHNYGYT
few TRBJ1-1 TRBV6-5 ASSYSPGNTEAF
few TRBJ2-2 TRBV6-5 ASSYLGQGDSTGELF
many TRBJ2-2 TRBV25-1 ASSEYTREGLTGELF
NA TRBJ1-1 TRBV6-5 ASSYVRSEAF
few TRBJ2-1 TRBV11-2 ASSARDRLGDEQF